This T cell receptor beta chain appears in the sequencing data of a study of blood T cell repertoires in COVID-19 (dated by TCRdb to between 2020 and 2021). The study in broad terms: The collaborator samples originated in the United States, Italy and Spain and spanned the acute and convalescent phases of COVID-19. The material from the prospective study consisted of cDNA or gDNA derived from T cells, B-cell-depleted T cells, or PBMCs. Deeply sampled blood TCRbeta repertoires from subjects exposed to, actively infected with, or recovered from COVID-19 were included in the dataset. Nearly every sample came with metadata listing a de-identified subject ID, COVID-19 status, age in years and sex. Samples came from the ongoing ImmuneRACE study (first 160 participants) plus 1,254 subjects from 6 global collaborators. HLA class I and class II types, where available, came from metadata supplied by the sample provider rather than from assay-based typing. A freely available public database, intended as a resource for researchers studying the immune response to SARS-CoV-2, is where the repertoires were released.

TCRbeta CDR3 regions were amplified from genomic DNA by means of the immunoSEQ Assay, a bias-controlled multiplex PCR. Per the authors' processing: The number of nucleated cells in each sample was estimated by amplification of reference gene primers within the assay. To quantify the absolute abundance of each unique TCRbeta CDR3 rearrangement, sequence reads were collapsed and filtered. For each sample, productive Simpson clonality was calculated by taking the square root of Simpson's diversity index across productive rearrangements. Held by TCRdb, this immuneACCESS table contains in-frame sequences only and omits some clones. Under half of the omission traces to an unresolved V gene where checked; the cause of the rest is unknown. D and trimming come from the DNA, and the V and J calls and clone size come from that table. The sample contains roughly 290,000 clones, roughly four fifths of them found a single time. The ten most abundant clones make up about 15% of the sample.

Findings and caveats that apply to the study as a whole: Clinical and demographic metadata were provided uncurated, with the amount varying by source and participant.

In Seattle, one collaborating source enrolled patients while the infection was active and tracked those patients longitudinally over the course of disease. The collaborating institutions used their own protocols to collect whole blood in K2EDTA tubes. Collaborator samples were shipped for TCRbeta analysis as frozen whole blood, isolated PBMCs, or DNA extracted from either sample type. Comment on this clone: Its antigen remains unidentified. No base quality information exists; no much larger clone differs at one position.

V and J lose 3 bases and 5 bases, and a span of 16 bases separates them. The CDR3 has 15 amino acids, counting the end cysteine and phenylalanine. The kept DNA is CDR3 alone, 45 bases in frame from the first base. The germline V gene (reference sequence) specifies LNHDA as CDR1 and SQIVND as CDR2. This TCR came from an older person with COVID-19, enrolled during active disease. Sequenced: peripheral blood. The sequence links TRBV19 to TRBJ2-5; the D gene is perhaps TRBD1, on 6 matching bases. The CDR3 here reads CASSIRGLSRETQYF. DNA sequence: TGTGCCAGTAGTATCAGGGGTTTGAGTAGGGAGACCCAGTACTTC.